The entry that follows covers one T cell receptor (beta chain) sequence. These data come from a study of cytomegalovirus exposure and HLA in healthy donors. CDR1 and CDR2 from the germline V gene are SGHNT and YYREEE (reference sequence). The CDR3 totals 15 residues. V shed 7 bases, J shed 4 bases, and the junction held 9 bases outside the gene matches. Use of 60 Vbeta and 13 Jbeta primers characterized the PCR. Per the original data handling: Counted up in a later analysis, unique TCR beta chains came to some 72 million, with about 9.9 million shared. Libraries were prepared by immunoSEQ multiplex PCR; TCRdb keeps only in-frame clonotypes and omits some of them. The V and J calls and the clone size are those of that table, but D and trimming were determined from the DNA. The sample contains roughly 100,000 clones, approximately 76% of which appear only once.

The chain uses TRBV5-4 and TRBJ2-7; 12 bases are a match to TRBD2. This TCR derives from a woman aged 60-70 years in good health and CMV-seropositive. Sequenced sample: PBMCs. CDR3 amino acids: CASLRTSGDQYEQYF. In nucleotides, the CDR3 is TGTGCCAGCTTGAGGACTAGCGGGGACCAATACGAGCAGTACTTC.